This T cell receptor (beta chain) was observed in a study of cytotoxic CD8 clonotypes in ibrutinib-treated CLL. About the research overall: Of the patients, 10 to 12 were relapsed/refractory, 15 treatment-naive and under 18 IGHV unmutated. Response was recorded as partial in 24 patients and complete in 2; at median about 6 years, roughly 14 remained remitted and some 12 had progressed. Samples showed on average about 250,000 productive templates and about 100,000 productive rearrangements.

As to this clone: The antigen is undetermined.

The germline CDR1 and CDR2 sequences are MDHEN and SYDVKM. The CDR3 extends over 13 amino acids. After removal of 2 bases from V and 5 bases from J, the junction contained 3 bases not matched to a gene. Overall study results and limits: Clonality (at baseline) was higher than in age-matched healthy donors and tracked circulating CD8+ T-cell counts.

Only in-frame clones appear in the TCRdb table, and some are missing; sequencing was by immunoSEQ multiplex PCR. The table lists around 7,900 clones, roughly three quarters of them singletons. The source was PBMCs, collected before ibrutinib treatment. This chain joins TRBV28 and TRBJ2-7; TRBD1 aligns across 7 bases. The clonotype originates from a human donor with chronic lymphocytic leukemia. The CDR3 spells CASSLQGVNEQYF. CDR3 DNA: TGTGCCAGCAGTTTACAGGGGGTCAACGAGCAGTACTTC.